The present entry profiles one T cell receptor beta chain with its context. Its antigen remains unidentified. The sample comes from a study of CD8+CD57+ T cells in acquired aplastic anemia. Looking at the study overall: Average CD4+ read depth in healthy donors was some 9.9 million reads. Overall study findings and caveats: The study identified twenty-nine CD8+ CDR3 sequences shared by patients and controls.

Template material for TCR beta VDJ and CDR3 profiling consisted of genomic DNA. From the reads, TCRdb called clonotypes with MiXCR, one entry per CDR3 protein. Of about 190,000 distinct CDR3 sequences detected, 50% to 55% appear once; the ten largest clones hold 16%. Germline-derived CDR1 and CDR2 are LNHNV and YYDKDF (reference sequence). The V gene lost 4 bases and the J gene lost 0 bases, with 10 bases spanning the gap. The CDR3 totals 15 residues. The V call is TRBV15, the J call TRBJ1-5; unclear D gene. Sequenced: sorted CD4+, CD8+, or CD8+CD57+ T cells (not recorded which) from PBMCs. This sequence was found in a human donor in good health, serving as a control. DNA of the CDR3: TGTGCCACCAGCATTGCAGGCTATAGCAATCAGCCCCAGCATTTT. This codes for CATSIAGYSNQPQHF.